A single sample gave rise to the 7 T cell receptor beta chains below, sequenced in a study of regulatory T cells in long-lasting Graves disease. iRepertoire HTBI primers and Arm-PCR of CDR3 regions built TCR beta libraries. MiXCR, applied by TCRdb to the multiplex PCR reads, yields one record per CDR3 protein. The sample holds around 250,000 distinct CDR3 sequences, around 18% seen once. Time point reported: newly diagnosed GD, antithyroid drugs for less than 3 months. PBMC-extracted RNA yielded the TCR library. The sample was also reused in another study, on T cells in Graves' hyperthyroidism and ophthalmopathy.

Sequenced here: peripheral blood mononuclear cells (PBMCs), sampled at new diagnosis, from a patient treated with antithyroid drugs. The receptor set was obtained from a woman aged 25 to 39 with Graves disease.

Ten or more counts support this clonotype. The chain carries TRBV20-1 and TRBJ1-6; 8 nucleotides agree with TRBD1. In germline, CDR1 is DFQATT, CDR2 SNEGSKA (reference sequence). The V and J ends lost 0 bases and 16 bases, in that order; junction bases with no gene match: 8. The CDR3 sequence is 13 residues long. CDR3 in DNA: TGCAGTGCTAGAGACCCTACCGGGACAGGTCTCCACTTT. Protein: CSARDPTGTGLHF.

The table lists this clonotype with many counts. The rearrangement links TRBV27 to TRBJ2-1; no reliable D call. V was clipped by 5 bases and J by 0 bases, with 11 bases between them. This CDR3 has 15 residues. Per germline, CDR1 MNHEY and CDR2 SMNVEV (reference sequence). The DNA of the CDR3 is TGTGCCAGCAGTCCCCGCAGAAGCTCCTACAATGAGCAGTTCTTC. It codes for CASSPRRSSYNEQFF.

There are many counts of this clonotype. This chain links TRBV12-3 or TRBV12-4 with TRBJ1-1, with 7 positions matching TRBD1. The CDR3 has 15 residues. V lost 6 bases to trimming and J lost 1 base; unmatched junction nucleotides: 8. The CDR3 bases are TGTGCCAGCAGGCTACAGGGGCGTCGGAACACTGAAGCTTTCTTT. Translating gives CASRLQGRRNTEAFF.

The genes are TRBV28 and TRBJ1-2; TRBD1 is a possible D gene (5 bases). The germline V gene has CDR1 MDHEN and CDR2 SYDVKM. CDR3 length: 12 residues. CDR3 residues: CVPGEGDYGYTF. The CDR3 region has the DNA TGTGTCCCGGGGGAAGGGGACTATGGCTACACCTTC.

This clonotype was seen at least ten times. V is TRBV10-1 and J is TRBJ2-7; 9 bases line up with TRBD1. J gave up 5 bases and V 3 bases, and 5 bases lay outside the gene matches. Germline CDR1 WNHNN, CDR2 SYGVQD (reference sequence). The CDR3 runs 14 residues. Here the CDR3 reads CASSDGDRVDEQYF. Here the CDR3 DNA reads TGCGCCAGCAGTGATGGGGACAGGGTTGACGAGCAGTACTTC.

This clonotype was observed many times. The chain couples TRBV28 to TRBJ2-7; no definite D call. The CDR3 length is 15 residues. CDR1 and CDR2 from the germline V gene are MDHEN and SYDVKM. The V end was cut by 7 bases, the J end by 1 base, with 17 bases between. The CDR3 region is CASIRTRSASYEQYF. DNA for the CDR3: TGTGCCAGCATCCGGACCCGGTCGGCTTCCTACGAGCAGTACTTC.

This clonotype was seen at least ten times. The rearrangement uses TRBV6-5 and TRBJ2-2; 10 nucleotides match TRBD2. CDR1 and CDR2 from the germline V gene are MNHEY and SVGAGI. J lost 1 base, V lost 0 bases, and 8 bases had no gene match. The CDR3 consists of 19 residues. CDR3 residues: CASSYSIEGLAMNTGELFF. The CDR3 nucleotides are TGTGCCAGCAGTTACTCGATTGAGGGACTAGCGATGAACACCGGGGAGCTGTTTTTT.